These 18 T cell receptor beta chains were sequenced from one sample in a study of patients and donors after allogeneic stem cell transplantation. TCRdb passed the RT-PCR reads through MiXCR, listing each CDR3 protein once. The table includes roughly 940,000 distinct CDR3 sequences, 15% to 20% detected once. The sequenced sample consisted of blood, either unsorted or a sorted T cell fraction (not recorded which). Source of these receptors: a human donor who was either an allogeneic HSCT recipient or a stem cell or donor lymphocyte infusion donor (not recorded which). It is not recorded whose cells these are; they may come from a transplant donor.

The rearrangement joins TRBV3-1 to TRBJ2-3; D may match TRBD1 or TRBD2 (6 bases each). With 5 bases removed from V and 1 base from J, the gap between germline ends came to 13 bases. The length of the CDR3 is 15 residues. CDR1 and CDR2 (germline): LGHDT, YNNKEL (reference sequence). The CDR3 loop reads CASSDRGPRTDTQYF. DNA for the CDR3: TGTGCCAGCAGCGACCGGGGGCCCCGCACAGATACGCAGTATTTT.

This clonotype came up a few times. CDR3 DNA: TGCGCCAGCAGCTCTTGGACAGAGAAGACCCAGTACTTC. As protein: CASSSWTEKTQYF. The chain links TRBV5-1 to TRBJ2-5, with a tentative D call TRBD1 (6 bases). Germline CDR1 is SGHRS and CDR2 is YFSETQ. This CDR3 spans 13 amino acids. V was cut by 3 bases and J by 6 bases, with 12 bases left in between.

The chain uses TRBV12-3 or TRBV12-4 and TRBJ2-1; D remains ambiguous. The CDR3 is made up of 13 amino acids. Between the trimmed V and J ends, which lost 2 bases and 5 bases, there was a span of 7 bases. CDR3 in DNA: TGTGCCAGCAGTTTACCGGTTAACAATGAGCAGTTCTTC. This codes for CASSLPVNNEQFF.

The V gene is TRBV4-1, the J gene TRBJ1-2; D is possibly TRBD1 (6 bases). Trimming removed 8 bases at V and 0 bases at J, with 13 bases between. CDR3 length: 14 residues. Per germline, CDR1 MGHRA and CDR2 YSYEKL. In nucleotides, the CDR3 is TGCGCCAGCGGGGGGACATGGCCTAACTATGGCTACACCTTC. Its translation: CASGGTWPNYGYTF.

DNA of the CDR3: TGTGCCACCAGTGATTTTGCGCTAAACACCGGGGAGCTGTTTTTT. Residues: CATSDFALNTGELFF. The genes are TRBV24-1 and TRBJ2-2; unclear D gene. Germline V gives CDR1 KGHDR, CDR2 SFDVKD. V was cut by 1 base and J by 2 bases, with 7 bases left in between. There are 15 residues in the CDR3.

V usage is TRBV29-1 and J usage is TRBJ2-1; 11 nucleotides line up with TRBD2. Germline CDR1 SQVTM, CDR2 ANQGSEA. The V and J ends lost 5 bases and 8 bases, in that order; junction bases with no gene match: 14. The CDR3 is 16 residues long. CDR3 DNA sequence: TGCAGCGTTTTGGGGTTAGCGGGAGGGCCCTCCGATGAGCAGTTCTTC. It translates to CSVLGLAGGPSDEQFF.

The rearrangement links TRBV7-8 to TRBJ2-5; D is ambiguous. Germline lookup yields CDR1 SGHVS and CDR2 FQNEAQ. The CDR3 contains 18 residues. V shed 1 base and J shed 3 bases, with 21 bases lying between them. The DNA of the CDR3 is TGTGCCAGCAGCTTAGGAAACCGGGTCCTTCGAACTAAAGAGACCCAGTACTTC. It encodes CASSLGNRVLRTKETQYF.

This clonotype was found once. V usage is TRBV4-1 and J usage is TRBJ2-5, with D possibly being TRBD1 (6 bases). Between the trimmed V and J ends, which lost 0 bases and 4 bases, there was a span of 12 bases. The CDR3 extends over 15 amino acids. Germline values: CDR1 MGHRA, CDR2 YSYEKL. DNA of the CDR3: TGCGCCAGCAGCCAAGATGGGGCAGGGGCAGAGACCCAGTACTTC. Translating gives CASSQDGAGAETQYF.

This clonotype has only a few counts. The rearrangement links TRBV5-1 to TRBJ2-1; D may be TRBD1 (6 bases). Germline V gives CDR1 SGHRS, CDR2 YFSETQ. Trimming took off 0 bases at V and 1 base at J, with 8 bases between the two ends. The CDR3 extends over 15 amino acids. The CDR3 sequence: CASSLAQGSYNEQFF. The CDR3 region has the DNA TGCGCCAGCAGCTTGGCTCAGGGGTCCTACAATGAGCAGTTCTTC. Combining the CDR3 with reference TRBV5-1 and TRBJ2-1 gives the whole variable domain KAGVTQTPRYLIKTRGQQVTLSCSPISGHRSVSWYQQTPGQGLQFLFEYFSETQRNKGNFPGRFSGRQFSNSRSEMNVSTLELGDSALYLCASSLAQGSYNEQFFGPGTRLTVL.

In this sample, this clonotype turned up a few times. The chain carries TRBV15 and TRBJ2-7; D uncertain. The V end lost 0 bases, the J end lost 7 bases, and 16 bases lay between the germline ends. This CDR3 comprises 15 residues. The germline V gene encodes CDR1 LNHNV and CDR2 YYDKDF (reference sequence). The CDR3, as DNA: TGTGCCACCAGCAGAGATAACCTGGAGATTCGGGAGCAGTACTTC. It yields the protein CATSRDNLEIREQYF.

The table lists this clonotype with a few counts. The chain combines TRBV6-1 with TRBJ2-7; TRBD1 aligns across 7 bases. Losses at the gene ends were 6 bases for V and 5 bases for J; bases not matched to a gene: 13. CDR3 length equals 15 residues. Germline V lookup: CDR1 MNHNS, CDR2 SASEGT. CDR3 sequence (DNA): TGTGCCAGCAGCATCACCGGGACAGCAGCCCACGAGCAGTACTTC. Translation gives CASSITGTAAHEQYF.

This clonotype has a handful of counts. CDR3 loop: CASSKTSGRSEQYF. As DNA, the CDR3 is TGTGCCAGCAGCAAGACTAGCGGGAGGAGTGAGCAGTACTTC. This chain joins TRBV12-3 or TRBV12-4 and TRBJ2-7, with 13 bases lining up with TRBD2. The CDR3 runs 14 residues. With 6 bases clipped from V and 7 bases from J, the junction kept 6 bases outside the gene matches.

This chain links TRBV6-5 with TRBJ2-3; D is ambiguous. The CDR3 loop spans 13 amino acids. V was clipped by 2 bases and J by 4 bases, with 7 bases between them. Germline CDR1 is MNHEY and CDR2 is SVGAGI. This CDR3 is CASSYPSADTQYF. The CDR3 DNA is TGTGCCAGCAGTTACCCCTCCGCAGATACGCAGTATTTT.

This clonotype was counted many times. The chain joins TRBV5-1 to TRBJ2-5; perhaps TRBD2 as D (5 bases). The CDR3 sequence is 13 residues long. Looked up from germline, CDR1 is SGHRS and CDR2 is YFSETQ. Trimming stripped 5 bases from V and 1 base from J, with 9 bases between. The CDR3: CASRGLTQETQYF. DNA of the CDR3: TGCGCCAGCAGAGGACTGACCCAAGAGACCCAGTACTTC.

In its sample, this clonotype was seen a few times. The V and J genes are TRBV27 and TRBJ2-3; 9 bases match TRBD1. V shed 4 bases and J 2 bases; nucleotides not matched to a gene: 7. The CDR3 is made up of 16 amino acids. CDR1 MNHEY and CDR2 SMNVEV come from the germline V gene (reference sequence). The CDR3: CASSYTGQGDTDTQYF. As DNA, the CDR3 is TGTGCCAGCAGTTACACGGGACAGGGCGACACAGATACGCAGTATTTT.

This clonotype was seen ten or more times. V is TRBV20-1 and J is TRBJ1-5; D is unresolved. The CDR3 has 12 amino acids. Trimming took 0 bases from V and 8 from J, leaving 8 bases between them. The V gene's germline CDR1 is DFQATT and CDR2 SNEGSKA (reference sequence). The CDR3 coding sequence is TGCAGTGCTAGAGAGCATGTGGAGCCCCAGCATTTT. Translating gives CSAREHVEPQHF.

The V gene is TRBV7-3, the J gene TRBJ1-6; TRBD1 might be the D (6 bases). Germline V gene sequence: CDR1 SGHTA, CDR2 FQGTGA. The CDR3 has 16 residues. V was cut by 2 bases and J by 10 bases, with 18 bases left in between. CDR3 loop: CASSLSPTGYGSPLHF. The CDR3, as DNA: TGTGCCAGCAGCTTATCCCCCACAGGGTACGGATCACCCCTCCACTTT. The whole variable domain, remainder taken from reference TRBV7-3 and TRBJ1-6, is GAGVSQTPSNKVTEKGKYVELRCDPISGHTALYWYRQSLGQGPEFLIYFQGTGAADDSGLPNDRFFAVRPEGSVSTLKIQRTERGDSAVYLCASSLSPTGYGSPLHFGNGTRLTVT.

The chain uses TRBV6-2 or TRBV6-3 and TRBJ2-7; a weak D match, TRBD2 (7 bases). Per germline, CDR1 MNHEY and CDR2 SVGEGT. The CDR3 spans 12 residues. V was trimmed by 7 bases and J by 12 bases, leaving 19 bases between them. The CDR3 is CASTNAGAGRYF. The CDR3 DNA sequence: TGTGCCAGCACCAACGCGGGGGCCGGGCGGTACTTC.